This T cell receptor (beta chain) emerged from a study of cytomegalovirus exposure and HLA in healthy donors. General study points: Other equally common chains were less clonally expanded than HLA-associated TCR beta chains, a later analysis showed. Looking again later, the authors saw that most CMV-associated TCR beta chains seemed HLA-restricted.

PCR primers comprised 60 Vbeta and 13 Jbeta primers. Clones were sequenced by immunoSEQ multiplex PCR, and TCRdb holds only the in-frame ones, with some missing. There are about 130,000 clones in the sample; about 72% occur only once, and roughly 1.5% lies in the top ten. This clone came up once. No antigen is known for it. The sample taken for sequencing was PBMCs. This receptor was taken from a female donor in good health and CMV-seronegative.

The CDR3 loop reads CASSEDLAGGETQYF. CDR3 nucleotides: TGTGCCAGCAGTGAAGACCTAGCGGGAGGAGAGACCCAGTACTTC. The rearrangement joins TRBV6-1 to TRBJ2-5; the match to TRBD2 covers 11 bases. Germline loops: CDR1 MNHNS, CDR2 SASEGT. This CDR3 is 15 amino acids long. The V gene end was trimmed by 1 base and the J gene end by 4 bases; junction bases not matched to a gene: 2.